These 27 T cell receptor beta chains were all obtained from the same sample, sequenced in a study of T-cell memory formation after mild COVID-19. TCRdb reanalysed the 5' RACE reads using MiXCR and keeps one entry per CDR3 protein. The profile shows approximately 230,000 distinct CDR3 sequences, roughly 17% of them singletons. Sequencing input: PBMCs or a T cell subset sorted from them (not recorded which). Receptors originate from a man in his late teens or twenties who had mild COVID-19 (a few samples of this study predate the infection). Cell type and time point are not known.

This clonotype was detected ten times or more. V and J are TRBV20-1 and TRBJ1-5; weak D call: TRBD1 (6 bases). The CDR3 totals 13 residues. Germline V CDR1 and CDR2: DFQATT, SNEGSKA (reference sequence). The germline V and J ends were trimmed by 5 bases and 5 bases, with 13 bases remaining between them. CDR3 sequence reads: CSAQDRSHQPQHF. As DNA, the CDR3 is TGCAGTGCTCAAGACAGGTCACATCAGCCCCAGCATTTT.

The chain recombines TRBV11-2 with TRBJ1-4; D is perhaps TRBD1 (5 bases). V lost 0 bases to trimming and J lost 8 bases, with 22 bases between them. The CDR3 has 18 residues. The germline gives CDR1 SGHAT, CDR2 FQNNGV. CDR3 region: CASSLDLYSGGVGEKLFF. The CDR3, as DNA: TGTGCCAGCAGCTTAGATCTATACTCGGGGGGGGTTGGAGAAAAACTGTTTTTT.

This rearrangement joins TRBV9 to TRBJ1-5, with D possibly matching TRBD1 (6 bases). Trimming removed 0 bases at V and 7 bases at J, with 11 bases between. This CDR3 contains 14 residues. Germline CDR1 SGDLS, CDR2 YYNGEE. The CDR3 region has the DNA TGTGCCAGCAGCGTAGCGGGGGGCGGGCAGCCCCAGCATTTT. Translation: CASSVAGGGQPQHF. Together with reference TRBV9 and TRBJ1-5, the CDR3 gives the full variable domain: DSGVTQTPKHLITATGQRVTLRCSPRSGDLSVYWYQQSLDQGLQFLIQYYNGEERAKGNILERFSAQQFPDLHSELNLSSLELGDSALYFCASSVAGGGQPQHFGDGTRLSIL.

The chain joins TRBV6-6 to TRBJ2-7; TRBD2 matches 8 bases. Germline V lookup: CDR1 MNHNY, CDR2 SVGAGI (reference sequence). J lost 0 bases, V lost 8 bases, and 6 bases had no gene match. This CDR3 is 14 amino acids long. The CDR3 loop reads CASLRTSGSYEQYF. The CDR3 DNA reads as TGTGCCAGCTTACGTACTAGCGGCTCCTACGAGCAGTACTTC.

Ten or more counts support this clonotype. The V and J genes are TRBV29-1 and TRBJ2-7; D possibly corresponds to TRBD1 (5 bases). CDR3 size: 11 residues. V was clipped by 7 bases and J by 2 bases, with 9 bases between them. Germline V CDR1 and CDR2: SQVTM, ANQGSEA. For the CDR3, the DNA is TGCAGCGGAATCAGGGCCTACGAGCAGTACTTC. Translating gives CSGIRAYEQYF.

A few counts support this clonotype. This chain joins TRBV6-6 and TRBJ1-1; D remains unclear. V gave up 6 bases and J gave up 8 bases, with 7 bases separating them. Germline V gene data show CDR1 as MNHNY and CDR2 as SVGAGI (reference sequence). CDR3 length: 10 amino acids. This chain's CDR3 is CASSPREAFF. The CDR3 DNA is TGTGCCAGCAGCCCCAGGGAAGCTTTCTTT.

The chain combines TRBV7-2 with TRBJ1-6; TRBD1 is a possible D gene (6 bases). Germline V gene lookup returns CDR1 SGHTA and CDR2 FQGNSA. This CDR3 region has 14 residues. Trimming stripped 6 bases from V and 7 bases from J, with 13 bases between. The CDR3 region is CASSPQGSNSPLHF. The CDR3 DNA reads TGTGCCAGCAGTCCTCAGGGGTCGAATTCACCCCTCCACTTT.

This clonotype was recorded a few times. In nucleotides, the CDR3 is TGTGCCAGCAGTTTACCTAGCCTAGCGGGGTACGAGCAGTACTTC. Protein product: CASSLPSLAGYEQYF. This chain links TRBV12-3 or TRBV12-4 with TRBJ2-7; 9 bases are shared with TRBD2. V shed 2 bases and J 4 bases; nucleotides not matched to a gene: 6. The CDR3 contains 15 residues.

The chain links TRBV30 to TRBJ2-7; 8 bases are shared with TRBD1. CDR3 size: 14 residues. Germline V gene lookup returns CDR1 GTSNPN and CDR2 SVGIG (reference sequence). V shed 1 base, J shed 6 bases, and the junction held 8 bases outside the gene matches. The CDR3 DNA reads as TGTGCCTGGAGTGCCCGGACAGGGTGGGGCGAGCAGTACTTC. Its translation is CAWSARTGWGEQYF.

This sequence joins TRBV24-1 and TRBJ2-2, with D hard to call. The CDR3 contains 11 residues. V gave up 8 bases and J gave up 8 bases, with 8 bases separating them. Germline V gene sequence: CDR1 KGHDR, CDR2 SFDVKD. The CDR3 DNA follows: TGTGCCACCAACCCATCGGGGGAGCTGTTTTTT. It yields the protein CATNPSGELFF.

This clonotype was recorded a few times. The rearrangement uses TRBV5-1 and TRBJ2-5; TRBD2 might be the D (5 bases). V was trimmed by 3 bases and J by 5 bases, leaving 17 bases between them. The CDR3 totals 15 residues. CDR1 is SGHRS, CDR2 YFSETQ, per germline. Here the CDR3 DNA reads TGCGCCAGCAGCTCGGAACCACTCCGGAGGGAGACCCAGTACTTC. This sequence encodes CASSSEPLRRETQYF.

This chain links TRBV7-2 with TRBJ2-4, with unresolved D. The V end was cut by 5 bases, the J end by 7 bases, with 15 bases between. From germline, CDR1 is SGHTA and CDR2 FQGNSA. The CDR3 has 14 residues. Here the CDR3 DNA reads TGTGCCAGCAGCCCGCGACTGGGATTGAACATTCAGTACTTC. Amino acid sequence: CASSPRLGLNIQYF.

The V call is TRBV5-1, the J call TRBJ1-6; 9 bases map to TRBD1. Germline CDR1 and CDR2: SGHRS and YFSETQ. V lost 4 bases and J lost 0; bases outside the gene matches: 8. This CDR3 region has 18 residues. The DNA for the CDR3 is TGCGCCAGCAGCACCGGGACAGGGCTTCGCTCCTATAATTCACCCCTCCACTTT. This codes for CASSTGTGLRSYNSPLHF.

Written as DNA, the CDR3 is TGTGCCAGCACCAGAAACAGGGGCGGCATAGATACGCAGTATTTT. It yields the protein CASTRNRGGIDTQYF. The chain is built from TRBV7-2 and TRBJ2-3, with 7 bases matching TRBD1. Germline CDR1 is SGHTA and CDR2 is FQGNSA. CDR3 size: 15 residues. V lost 7 bases and J lost 5; bases outside the gene matches: 12.

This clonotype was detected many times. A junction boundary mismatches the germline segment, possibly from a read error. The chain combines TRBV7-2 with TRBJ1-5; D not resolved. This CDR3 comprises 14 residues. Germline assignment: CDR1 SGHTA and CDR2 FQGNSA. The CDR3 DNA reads TGCGCCAGCAGCTTGGCCGGCGGGAATCAGCCCCAGCATTTT. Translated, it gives CASSLAGGNQPQHF.

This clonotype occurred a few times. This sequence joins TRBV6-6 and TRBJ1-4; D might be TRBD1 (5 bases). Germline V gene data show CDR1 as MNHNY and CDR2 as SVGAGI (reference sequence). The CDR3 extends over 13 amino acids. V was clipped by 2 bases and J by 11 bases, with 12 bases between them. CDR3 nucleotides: TGTGCCAGCAGTTACGCGGGGGTGAGGAAACTGTTTTTT. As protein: CASSYAGVRKLFF.

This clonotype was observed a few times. The CDR3 sequence: CASSRLAGASYEQYV. In nucleotides, the CDR3 is TGCGCCAGCAGCCGCCTAGCGGGGGCATCCTACGAGCAGTACGTC. V and J are TRBV5-1 and TRBJ2-7, with 10 nucleotides matching TRBD2. The CDR3 extends over 15 amino acids. V was pared by 4 bases and J by 1 base, with 5 bases of the junction left unmatched. Germline V gene sequence: CDR1 SGHRS, CDR2 YFSETQ.

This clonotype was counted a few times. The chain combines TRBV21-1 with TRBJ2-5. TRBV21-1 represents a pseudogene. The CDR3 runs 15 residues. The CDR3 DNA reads TGTGCCAGCAGCAAAGTCGCTAGCAGGCCAGAGACCCAGTACTTC. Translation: CASSKVASRPETQYF.

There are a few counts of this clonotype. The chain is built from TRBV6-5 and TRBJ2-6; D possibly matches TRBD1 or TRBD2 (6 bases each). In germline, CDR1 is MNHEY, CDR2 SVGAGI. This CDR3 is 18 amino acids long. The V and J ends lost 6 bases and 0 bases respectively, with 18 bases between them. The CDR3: CASRNRPGAISGANVLTF. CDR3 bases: TGTGCCAGCAGGAACAGGCCGGGGGCTATCTCTGGGGCCAACGTCCTGACTTTC.

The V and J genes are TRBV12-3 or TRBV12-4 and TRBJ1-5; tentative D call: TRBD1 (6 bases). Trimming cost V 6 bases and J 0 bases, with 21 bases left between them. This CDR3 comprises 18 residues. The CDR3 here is CASSPPPGDTYSNQPQHF. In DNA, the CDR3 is TGTGCCAGCAGCCCCCCCCCGGGGGACACCTATAGCAATCAGCCCCAGCATTTT.

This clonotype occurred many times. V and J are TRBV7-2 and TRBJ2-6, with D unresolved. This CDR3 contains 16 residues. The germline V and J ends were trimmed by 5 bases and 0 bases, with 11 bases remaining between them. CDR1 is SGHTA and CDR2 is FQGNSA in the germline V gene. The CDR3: CASSVSSGSGANVLTF. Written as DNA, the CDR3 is TGTGCCAGCAGCGTTAGTTCGGGCTCTGGGGCCAACGTCCTGACTTTC.

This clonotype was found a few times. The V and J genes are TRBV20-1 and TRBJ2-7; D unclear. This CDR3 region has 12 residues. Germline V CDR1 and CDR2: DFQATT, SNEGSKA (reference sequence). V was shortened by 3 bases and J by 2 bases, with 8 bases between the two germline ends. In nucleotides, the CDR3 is TGCAGTGCTAGCTCCCCAGCCTACGAGCAGTACTTC. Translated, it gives CSASSPAYEQYF.

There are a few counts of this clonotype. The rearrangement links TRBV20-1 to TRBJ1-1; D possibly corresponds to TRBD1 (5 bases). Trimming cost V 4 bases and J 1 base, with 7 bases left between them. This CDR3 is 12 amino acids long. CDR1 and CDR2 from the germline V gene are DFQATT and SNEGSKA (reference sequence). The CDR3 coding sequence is TGCAGTGCTATGGGGCCGAACACTGAAGCTTTCTTT. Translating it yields CSAMGPNTEAFF.

CDR3 loop: CASSTGQGAYGYTF. The CDR3 coding sequence is TGTGCCAGCAGTACGGGACAGGGGGCTTATGGCTACACCTTC. V and J are TRBV12-3 or TRBV12-4 and TRBJ1-2; 12 nucleotides align to TRBD1. There are 14 residues in the CDR3. With 5 bases clipped from V and 5 bases from J, the junction kept 3 bases outside the gene matches.

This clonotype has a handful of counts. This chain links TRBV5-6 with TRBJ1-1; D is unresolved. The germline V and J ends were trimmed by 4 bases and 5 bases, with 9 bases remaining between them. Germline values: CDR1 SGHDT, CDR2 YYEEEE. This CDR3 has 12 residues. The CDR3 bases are TGTGCCAGCAGCACGGACCCTACTGAAGCTTTCTTT. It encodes CASSTDPTEAFF.

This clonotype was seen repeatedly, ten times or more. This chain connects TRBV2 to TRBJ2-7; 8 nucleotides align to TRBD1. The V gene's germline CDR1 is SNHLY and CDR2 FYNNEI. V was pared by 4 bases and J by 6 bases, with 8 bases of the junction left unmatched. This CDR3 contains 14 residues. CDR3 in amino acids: CASSARAGGLEQYF. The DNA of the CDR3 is TGTGCCAGCAGTGCTCGGGCAGGGGGCCTCGAGCAGTACTTC.

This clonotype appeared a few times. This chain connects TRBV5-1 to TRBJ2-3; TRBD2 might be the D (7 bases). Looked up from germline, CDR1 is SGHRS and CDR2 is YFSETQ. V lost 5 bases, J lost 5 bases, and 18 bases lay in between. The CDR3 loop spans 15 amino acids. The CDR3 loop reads CASRLWGGSGDTQYF. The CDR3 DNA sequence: TGCGCCAGCAGGCTTTGGGGGGGCTCAGGAGATACGCAGTATTTT. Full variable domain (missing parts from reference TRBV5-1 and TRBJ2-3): KAGVTQTPRYLIKTRGQQVTLSCSPISGHRSVSWYQQTPGQGLQFLFEYFSETQRNKGNFPGRFSGRQFSNSRSEMNVSTLELGDSALYLCASRLWGGSGDTQYFGPGTRLTVL.